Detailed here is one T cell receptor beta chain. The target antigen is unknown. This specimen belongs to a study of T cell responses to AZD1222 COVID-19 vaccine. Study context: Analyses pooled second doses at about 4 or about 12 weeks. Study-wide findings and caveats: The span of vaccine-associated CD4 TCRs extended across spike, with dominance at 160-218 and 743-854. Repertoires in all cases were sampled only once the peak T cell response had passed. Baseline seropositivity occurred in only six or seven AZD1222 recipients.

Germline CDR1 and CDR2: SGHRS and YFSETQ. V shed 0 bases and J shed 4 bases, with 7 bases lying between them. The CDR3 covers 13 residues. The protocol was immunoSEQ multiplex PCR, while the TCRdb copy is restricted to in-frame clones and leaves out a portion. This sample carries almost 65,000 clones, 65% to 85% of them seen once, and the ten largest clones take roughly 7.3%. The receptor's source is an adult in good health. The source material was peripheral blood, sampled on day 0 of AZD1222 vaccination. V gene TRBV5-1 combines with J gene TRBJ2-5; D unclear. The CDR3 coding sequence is TGCGCCAGCAGCTTGGGTATGAGAGAGACCCAGTACTTC. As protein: CASSLGMRETQYF.